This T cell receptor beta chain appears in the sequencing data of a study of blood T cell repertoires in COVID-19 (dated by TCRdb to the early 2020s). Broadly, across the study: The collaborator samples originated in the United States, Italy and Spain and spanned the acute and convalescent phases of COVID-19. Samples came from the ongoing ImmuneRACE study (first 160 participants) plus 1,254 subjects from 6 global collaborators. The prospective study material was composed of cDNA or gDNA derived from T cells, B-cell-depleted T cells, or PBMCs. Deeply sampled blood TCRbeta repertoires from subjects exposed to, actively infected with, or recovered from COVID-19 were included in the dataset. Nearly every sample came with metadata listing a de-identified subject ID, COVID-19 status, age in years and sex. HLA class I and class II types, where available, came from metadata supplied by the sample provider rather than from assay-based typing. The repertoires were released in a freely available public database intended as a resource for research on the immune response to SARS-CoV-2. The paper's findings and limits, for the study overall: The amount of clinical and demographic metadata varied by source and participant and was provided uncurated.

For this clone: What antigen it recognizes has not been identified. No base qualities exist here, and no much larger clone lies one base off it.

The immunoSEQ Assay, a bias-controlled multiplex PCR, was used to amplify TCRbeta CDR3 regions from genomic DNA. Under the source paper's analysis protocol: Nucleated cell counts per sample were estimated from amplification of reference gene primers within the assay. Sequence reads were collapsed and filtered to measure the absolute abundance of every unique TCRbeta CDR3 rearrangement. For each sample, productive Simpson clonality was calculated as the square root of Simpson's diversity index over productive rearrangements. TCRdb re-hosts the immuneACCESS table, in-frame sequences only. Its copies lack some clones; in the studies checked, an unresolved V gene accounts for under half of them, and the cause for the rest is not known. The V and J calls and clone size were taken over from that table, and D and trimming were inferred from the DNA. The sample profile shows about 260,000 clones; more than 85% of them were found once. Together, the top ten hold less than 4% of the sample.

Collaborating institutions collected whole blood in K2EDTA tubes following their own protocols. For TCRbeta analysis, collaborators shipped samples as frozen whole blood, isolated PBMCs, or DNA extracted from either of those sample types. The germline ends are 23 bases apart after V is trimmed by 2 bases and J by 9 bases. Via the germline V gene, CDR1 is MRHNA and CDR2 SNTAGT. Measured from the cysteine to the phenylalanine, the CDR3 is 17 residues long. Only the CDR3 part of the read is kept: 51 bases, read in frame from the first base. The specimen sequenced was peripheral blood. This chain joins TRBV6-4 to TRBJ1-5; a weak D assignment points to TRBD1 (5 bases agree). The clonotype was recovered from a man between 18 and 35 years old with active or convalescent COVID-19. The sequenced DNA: TGTGCCAGCAGTGACAGCTGGGAACGGCCTAATAGGGGGCCCCAGCATTTT. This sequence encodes CASSDSWERPNRGPQHF.